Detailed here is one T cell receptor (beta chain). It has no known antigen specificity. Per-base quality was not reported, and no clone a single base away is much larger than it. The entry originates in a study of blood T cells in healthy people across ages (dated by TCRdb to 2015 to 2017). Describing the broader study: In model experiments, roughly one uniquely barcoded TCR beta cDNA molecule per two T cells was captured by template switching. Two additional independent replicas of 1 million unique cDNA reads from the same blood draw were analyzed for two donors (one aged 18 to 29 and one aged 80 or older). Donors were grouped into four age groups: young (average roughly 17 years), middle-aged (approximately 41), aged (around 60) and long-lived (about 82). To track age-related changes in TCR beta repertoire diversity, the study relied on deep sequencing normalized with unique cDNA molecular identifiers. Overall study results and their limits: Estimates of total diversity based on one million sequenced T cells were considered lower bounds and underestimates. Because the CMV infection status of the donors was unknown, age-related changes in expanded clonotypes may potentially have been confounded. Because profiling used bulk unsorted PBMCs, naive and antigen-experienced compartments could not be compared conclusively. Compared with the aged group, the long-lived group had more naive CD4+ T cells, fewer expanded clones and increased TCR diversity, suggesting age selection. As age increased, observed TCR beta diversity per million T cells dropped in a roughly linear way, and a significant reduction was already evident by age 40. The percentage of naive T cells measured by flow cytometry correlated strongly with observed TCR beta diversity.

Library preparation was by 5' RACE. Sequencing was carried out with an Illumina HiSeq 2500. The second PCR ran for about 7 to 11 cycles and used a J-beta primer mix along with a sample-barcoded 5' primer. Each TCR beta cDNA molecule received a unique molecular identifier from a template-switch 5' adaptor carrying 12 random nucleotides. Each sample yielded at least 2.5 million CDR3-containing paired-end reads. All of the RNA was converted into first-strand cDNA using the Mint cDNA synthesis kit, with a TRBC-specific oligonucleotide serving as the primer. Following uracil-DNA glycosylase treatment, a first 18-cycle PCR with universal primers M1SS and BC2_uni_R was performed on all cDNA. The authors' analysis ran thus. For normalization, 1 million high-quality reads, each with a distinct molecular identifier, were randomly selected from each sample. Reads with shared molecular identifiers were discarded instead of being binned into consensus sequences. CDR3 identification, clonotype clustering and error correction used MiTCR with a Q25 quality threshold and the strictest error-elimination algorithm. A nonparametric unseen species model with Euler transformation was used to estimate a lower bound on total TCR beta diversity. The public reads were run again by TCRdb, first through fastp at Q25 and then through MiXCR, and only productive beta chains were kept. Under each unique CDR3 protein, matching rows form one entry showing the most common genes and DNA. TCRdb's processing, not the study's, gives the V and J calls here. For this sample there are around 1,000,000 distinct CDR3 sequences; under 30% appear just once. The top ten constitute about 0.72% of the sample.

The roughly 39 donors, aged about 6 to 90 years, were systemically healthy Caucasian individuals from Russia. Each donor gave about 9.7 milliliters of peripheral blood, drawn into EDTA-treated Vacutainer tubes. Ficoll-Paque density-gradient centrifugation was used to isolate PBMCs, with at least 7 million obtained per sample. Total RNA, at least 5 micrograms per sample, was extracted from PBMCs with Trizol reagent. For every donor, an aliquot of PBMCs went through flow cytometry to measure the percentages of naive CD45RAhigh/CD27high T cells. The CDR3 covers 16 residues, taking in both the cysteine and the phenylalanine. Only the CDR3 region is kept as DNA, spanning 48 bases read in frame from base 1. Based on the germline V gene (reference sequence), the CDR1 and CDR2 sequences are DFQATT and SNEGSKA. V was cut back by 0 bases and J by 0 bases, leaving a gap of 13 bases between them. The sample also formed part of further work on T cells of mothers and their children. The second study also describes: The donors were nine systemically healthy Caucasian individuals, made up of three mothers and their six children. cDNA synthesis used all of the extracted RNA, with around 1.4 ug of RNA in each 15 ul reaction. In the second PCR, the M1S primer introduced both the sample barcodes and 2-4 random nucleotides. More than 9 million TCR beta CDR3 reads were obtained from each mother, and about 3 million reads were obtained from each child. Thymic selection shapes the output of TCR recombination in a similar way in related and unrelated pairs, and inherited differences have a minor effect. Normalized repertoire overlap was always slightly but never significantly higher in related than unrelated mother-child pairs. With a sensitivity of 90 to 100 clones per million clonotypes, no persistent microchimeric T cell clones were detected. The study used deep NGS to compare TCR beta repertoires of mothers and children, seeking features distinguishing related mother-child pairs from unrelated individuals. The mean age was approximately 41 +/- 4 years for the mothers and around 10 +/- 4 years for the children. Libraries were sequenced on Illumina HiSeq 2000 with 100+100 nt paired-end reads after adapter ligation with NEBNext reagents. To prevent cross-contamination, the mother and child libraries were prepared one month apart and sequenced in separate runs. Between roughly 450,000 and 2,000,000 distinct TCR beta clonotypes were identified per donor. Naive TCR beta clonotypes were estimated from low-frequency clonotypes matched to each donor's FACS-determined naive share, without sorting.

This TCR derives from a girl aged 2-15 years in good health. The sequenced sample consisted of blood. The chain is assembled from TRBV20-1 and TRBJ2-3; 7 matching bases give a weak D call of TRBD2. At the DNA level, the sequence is TGCAGTGCTAGAGAGCTTGCGGGGGCTAGCACAGATACGCAGTATTTT. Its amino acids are CSARELAGASTDTQYF.